This entry describes one TCR beta chain. The method was immunoSEQ multiplex PCR; TCRdb's version includes in-frame clones alone and lacks a portion of them. The sample shows roughly 44,000 clones, around 96% of them seen only once. The V and J ends lost 0 bases and 1 base respectively, with 4 bases between them. Germline CDR1 reads SGHNT; CDR2 reads YYREEE (reference sequence). The CDR3 runs 13 residues. This record belongs to a study of T cells in tuberculosis. The TCR was taken from a donor aged 5 to 30 with latent tuberculosis or without tuberculosis infection. The V and J genes are TRBV5-4 and TRBJ1-1; D ambiguous. The sequenced material came from PBMCs. In DNA form, the CDR3 reads TGTGCCAGCAGCTTGGACAAGAACACTGAAGCTTTCTTT. This translates into CASSLDKNTEAFF.